Listed here are 32 T cell receptor beta chains from one sample, sequenced in a study of T-cell memory formation after mild COVID-19. TCRdb fed the 5' RACE reads into MiXCR, producing one record per CDR3 protein. The data contain about 410,000 distinct CDR3 sequences, 20% to 25% of them seen just once; the ten biggest clones take up roughly 13%. Sequences were obtained from PBMCs or a T cell subset sorted from them (not recorded which). The receptors stem from an adult woman who had mild COVID-19 (a few samples of this study predate the infection). Cell type and time point are not known.

The chain uses TRBV4-3 and TRBJ2-3, with 7 bases aligning to TRBD2. Germline-derived CDR1 and CDR2 are LGHNA and YSLEER. The CDR3 consists of 15 residues. V lost 3 bases and J lost 4; bases outside the gene matches: 7. Here the CDR3 reads CASSHIKSGADTQYF. The CDR3 coding sequence is TGCGCCAGCAGCCATATCAAAAGCGGGGCAGATACGCAGTATTTT.

The V gene is TRBV4-3, the J gene TRBJ2-1; TRBD1 aligns across 7 bases. The CDR3 extends over 15 amino acids. Germline CDR1 reads LGHNA; CDR2 reads YSLEER. Unmatched junction bases numbered 9, after V lost 0 bases and J lost 10 bases. This CDR3 reads CASSQDQQGIGEQFF. CDR3 bases: TGCGCCAGCAGCCAAGACCAACAGGGGATAGGCGAGCAGTTCTTC.

This clonotype was counted ten times or more. The V and J genes are TRBV4-3 and TRBJ2-1, with TRBD2 matching over 7 bases. Germline CDR1 reads LGHNA; CDR2 reads YSLEER. J gave up 5 bases and V 0 bases, and 4 bases lay outside the gene matches. The CDR3 sequence is 15 residues long. CDR3 loop: CASSQDRLADNEQFF. The DNA of the CDR3 is TGCGCCAGCAGCCAAGATAGGCTAGCGGACAATGAGCAGTTCTTC.

A few counts support this clonotype. The rearrangement links TRBV7-2 to TRBJ2-7, with D unresolved. This CDR3 has 12 residues. CDR1 and CDR2 (germline): SGHTA, FQGNSA. The V and J ends lost 5 bases and 0 bases respectively, with 5 bases between them. CDR3 residues: CASSPYSYEQYF. The CDR3 DNA is TGTGCCAGCAGCCCATACTCCTACGAGCAGTACTTC.

This rearrangement joins TRBV9 to TRBJ2-1, with TRBD2 matching 10 bases. The CDR3 contains 15 residues. The ends lost 3 bases at V and 3 bases at J; junction bases unmatched: 3. Germline V gene lookup returns CDR1 SGDLS and CDR2 YYNGEE. The CDR3 bases are TGTGCCAGCAGCGGGGGGACTAGCGTCTACAATGAGCAGTTCTTC. Its protein product is CASSGGTSVYNEQFF.

V usage is TRBV5-1 and J usage is TRBJ2-3; D gene ambiguous. Trimming pared 2 bases from V and 5 bases from J, leaving 6 bases between. The CDR3 is 12 residues long. CDR1 and CDR2 from the germline V gene are SGHRS and YFSETQ. CDR3 sequence reads: CASSLMGDTQYF. In DNA form, the CDR3 reads TGCGCCAGCAGCTTAATGGGAGATACGCAGTATTTT.

The chain links TRBV15 to TRBJ2-7; TRBD2 matches 9 bases. The length of the CDR3 is 17 residues. With V trimmed by 1 base and J by 4 bases, 11 bases remained unmatched. The germline V gene encodes CDR1 LNHNV and CDR2 YYDKDF (reference sequence). CDR3: CATSRVEPGTSPYEQYV. For the CDR3, the DNA is TGTGCCACCAGCAGAGTCGAACCGGGGACTAGCCCGTACGAGCAGTACGTC.

This clonotype was seen a handful of times. This sequence joins TRBV10-3 and TRBJ1-2, with 8 bases that match TRBD1. This CDR3 region has 15 residues. Germline-derived CDR1 and CDR2 are ENHRY and SYGVKD. V gave up 7 bases and J gave up 1 base; unmatched junction bases: 8. The CDR3 here is CAITGTGRGNYGYTF. CDR3 DNA sequence: TGTGCCATCACAGGGACAGGCCGGGGTAACTATGGCTACACCTTC.

This clonotype has more than one count but fewer than ten. The chain combines TRBV19 with TRBJ1-2; D call uncertain. V lost 4 bases and J lost 6, with 18 bases in between. Germline V gene data show CDR1 as LNHDA and CDR2 as SQIVND (reference sequence). The CDR3 consists of 15 residues. DNA for the CDR3: TGTGCCAGTAGTACCAAACCTTCGGGTCTGGATGGCTACACCTTC. Protein sequence: CASSTKPSGLDGYTF.

This rearrangement joins TRBV3-1 to TRBJ1-1; 9 bases are a match to TRBD1. This CDR3 spans 14 amino acids. V was clipped by 4 bases and J by 3 bases; unmatched bases: 3. Germline CDR1 reads LGHDT; CDR2 reads YNNKEL (reference sequence). The CDR3 sequence is CASSRDREDTEAFF. The CDR3 DNA follows: TGTGCCAGCAGCCGGGACAGGGAAGACACTGAAGCTTTCTTT.

The chain combines TRBV7-9 with TRBJ2-1; the D gene is possibly TRBD2 (5 bases). The V and J ends lost 4 bases and 0 bases respectively, with 19 bases between them. Looked up from germline, CDR1 is SEHNR and CDR2 is FQNEAQ (reference sequence). The length of the CDR3 is 18 residues. Here the CDR3 DNA reads TGTGCCAGCAGCTCCACCCTAGCTCCTCAGAGCTCCTACAATGAGCAGTTCTTC. Translated: CASSSTLAPQSSYNEQFF.

This chain links TRBV7-3 with TRBJ2-1; possibly TRBD1 or TRBD2 for D (5 bases each). Germline V gives CDR1 SGHTA, CDR2 FQGTGA. The CDR3 length is 13 residues. The ends were cut back, 5 bases at V and 7 bases at J, with 12 bases in the middle. The CDR3 coding sequence is TGTGCCAGCAGCCCCCCGGGGCTAAATGAGCAGTTCTTC. This codes for CASSPPGLNEQFF.

This clonotype was found a few times. This rearrangement joins TRBV4-1 to TRBJ1-2; D not resolved. Germline V gene data show CDR1 as MGHRA and CDR2 as YSYEKL. This CDR3 is 14 amino acids long. The V gene lost 1 base and the J gene lost 2 bases, with 8 bases spanning the gap. The CDR3 DNA is TGCGCCAGCAGCCAAGCATCCAGGAACTATGGCTACACCTTC. Translating it yields CASSQASRNYGYTF.

This clonotype was counted only a few times. This sequence joins TRBV20-1 and TRBJ1-5; no firm D call. This CDR3 spans 14 amino acids. Germline V gene lookup returns CDR1 DFQATT and CDR2 SNEGSKA (reference sequence). V was clipped by 0 bases and J by 0 bases, with 6 bases between them. The DNA of the CDR3 is TGCAGTGCTAGAGATGGGCCTAGCAATCAGCCCCAGCATTTT. Translating gives CSARDGPSNQPQHF.

This clonotype has a handful of counts. This sequence joins TRBV5-6 and TRBJ2-7; 9 bases agree with TRBD1. Trimming at V came to 2 bases and at J to 5 bases, leaving 5 bases not matched to a gene. Germline CDR1 and CDR2: SGHDT and YYEEEE. This CDR3 has 14 amino acids. CDR3: CASSFLQGAHEQYF. The CDR3 DNA follows: TGTGCCAGCAGCTTTCTACAGGGGGCCCACGAGCAGTACTTC.

The gene calls are TRBV27 and TRBJ2-3; 10 bases align to TRBD2. Germline values: CDR1 MNHEY, CDR2 SMNVEV (reference sequence). This CDR3 has 17 amino acids. Trimming at V came to 7 bases and at J to 0 bases, leaving 10 bases not matched to a gene. The CDR3 region is CASTSGRNGFSTDTQYF. For the CDR3, the DNA is TGTGCCAGCACTAGCGGGAGAAACGGATTCAGCACAGATACGCAGTATTTT.

This clonotype was seen a handful of times. The chain is built from TRBV15 and TRBJ2-2; 7 nucleotides align to TRBD2. This CDR3 has 16 residues. Per the germline V gene, CDR1 is LNHNV and CDR2 is YYDKDF (reference sequence). The V gene end was trimmed by 8 bases and the J gene end by 4 bases; junction bases not matched to a gene: 13. The CDR3 region is CATGGRESTLTGELFF. The CDR3 region has the DNA TGTGCCACCGGGGGGAGGGAGTCTACACTCACCGGGGAGCTGTTTTTT.

This clonotype has at least ten counts. Here the CDR3 DNA reads TGTGCCACCAGCCGAGTACGGGGATACAATGAGCAGTTCTTC. Its translation is CATSRVRGYNEQFF. The gene calls are TRBV15 and TRBJ2-1; TRBD2 might be the D (5 bases). Germline V CDR1 and CDR2: LNHNV, YYDKDF (reference sequence). Between the trimmed V and J ends, which lost 5 bases and 4 bases, there was a span of 12 bases. The CDR3 is 14 amino acids.

J is TRBJ1-4 and V is TRBV7-8; D possibly corresponds to TRBD1 (6 bases). Per the germline V gene, CDR1 is SGHVS and CDR2 is FQNEAQ. Trimming removed 0 bases from V and 7 bases from J, with 12 bases in between. This CDR3 region has 15 residues. CDR3 residues: CASSLASTGSEKLFF. The CDR3 bases are TGTGCCAGCAGCTTAGCGTCAACAGGGTCTGAAAAACTGTTTTTT.

This clonotype was seen only a few times. The chain joins TRBV7-2 to TRBJ2-7; 8 positions match TRBD1. V lost 2 bases to trimming and J lost 5 bases; unmatched junction nucleotides: 8. Looked up from germline, CDR1 is SGHTA and CDR2 is FQGNSA. The CDR3 sequence is 15 residues long. The CDR3 region is CASSLPGQGPNEQYF. The DNA for the CDR3 is TGTGCCAGCAGCTTACCTGGACAGGGCCCTAACGAGCAGTACTTC. The complete variable domain, with remaining parts taken from reference TRBV7-2 and TRBJ2-7, reads GAGVSQSPSNKVTEKGKDVELRCDPISGHTALYWYRQSLGQGLEFLIYFQGNSAPDKSGLPSDRFSAERTGGSVSTLTIQRTQQEDSAVYLCASSLPGQGPNEQYFGPGTRLTVT.

The chain carries TRBV15 and TRBJ2-1; 9 bases agree with TRBD2. There are 16 residues in the CDR3. V shed 5 bases and J 2 bases; nucleotides not matched to a gene: 7. Per germline, CDR1 LNHNV and CDR2 YYDKDF (reference sequence). Here the CDR3 DNA reads TGTGCCACCAGCGGAGGACTAGCGCTGACCTACAATGAGCAGTTCTTC. Protein: CATSGGLALTYNEQFF.

This clonotype was detected a few times. This chain links TRBV7-6 with TRBJ2-1; no definite D call. Trimming removed 4 bases at V and 4 bases at J, with 8 bases between. This CDR3 spans 13 amino acids. The V gene's germline CDR1 is SGHVS and CDR2 FNYEAQ. The CDR3 DNA reads as TGTGCCAGCAGCTCTACTTTTTACAATGAGCAGTTCTTC. It encodes CASSSTFYNEQFF.

This clonotype was recorded a few times. V is TRBV3-1 and J is TRBJ1-1; maybe TRBD1 (5 bases). Germline CDR1 and CDR2: LGHDT and YNNKEL (reference sequence). Trimming pared 3 bases from V and 3 bases from J, leaving 17 bases between. This CDR3 has 16 residues. The CDR3 sequence is CASSQVRGAKDTEAFF. CDR3 in DNA: TGTGCCAGCAGCCAGGTACGAGGGGCGAAGGACACTGAAGCTTTCTTT. The whole variable domain, filled in from reference TRBV3-1 and TRBJ1-1, reads DTAVSQTPKYLVTQMGNDKSIKCEQNLGHDTMYWYKQDSKKFLKIMFSYNNKELIINETVPNRFSPKSPDKAHLNLHINSLELGDSAVYFCASSQVRGAKDTEAFFGQGTRLTVV.

The sample holds a few counts of this clonotype. The chain couples TRBV18 to TRBJ2-7; possibly TRBD1 for D (5 bases). Per germline, CDR1 KGHSH and CDR2 LQKENI. V dropped 3 bases and J dropped 2 bases, with 17 bases sitting between them. The CDR3 runs 16 residues. The CDR3 reads CASSPKSATGAYEQYF. CDR3 nucleotide sequence: TGTGCCAGCTCACCTAAGTCAGCCACAGGTGCCTACGAGCAGTACTTC.

The rearrangement links TRBV28 to TRBJ2-7; no reliable D call. From germline, CDR1 is MDHEN and CDR2 SYDVKM. Trimming removed 4 bases at V and 7 bases at J, with 5 bases between. The CDR3 is made up of 10 amino acids. This CDR3 is CASSYREQYF. Written as DNA, the CDR3 is TGTGCCAGCAGTTATCGGGAGCAGTACTTC.

This clonotype has a handful of counts. V and J are TRBV5-1 and TRBJ2-3, with D perhaps matching TRBD1 (6 bases). Germline CDR1 and CDR2: SGHRS and YFSETQ. The CDR3 is 15 amino acids. Trimming removed 4 bases at V and 2 bases at J, with 14 bases between. DNA for the CDR3: TGCGCCAGCAGCCCAGACAGGCCATTCACAGATACGCAGTATTTT. Translation: CASSPDRPFTDTQYF.

The chain is built from TRBV24-1 and TRBJ2-1; TRBD2 agrees at 7 bases. Per the germline V gene, CDR1 is KGHDR and CDR2 is SFDVKD. Germline trimming cut 4 bases from V and 2 bases from J; bases unmatched to any gene: 7. The CDR3 has 16 residues. CDR3 coding DNA: TGTGCCACCAGTGACTACAGCGGGACGACCTACAATGAGCAGTTCTTC. It translates to CATSDYSGTTYNEQFF.

The chain employs TRBV12-3 or TRBV12-4 and TRBJ2-7, with 12 bases lining up with TRBD1. The CDR3 has 15 residues. After removal of 5 bases from V and 6 bases from J, the junction contained 8 bases not matched to a gene. The chain's CDR3 is CASSETGTGGPEQYF. In DNA form, the CDR3 reads TGTGCCAGCAGTGAAACCGGGACAGGGGGCCCCGAGCAGTACTTC.

The chain carries TRBV7-2 and TRBJ1-3; unclear D gene. This CDR3 contains 15 residues. Germline V gene sequence: CDR1 SGHTA, CDR2 FQGNSA. V was cut by 1 base and J by 3 bases, with 10 bases left in between. This chain's CDR3 is CASSLGGAYGNTIYF. In DNA form, the CDR3 reads TGTGCCAGCAGCTTAGGCGGTGCCTATGGAAACACCATATATTTT.

This clonotype was seen only a few times. V usage is TRBV25-1 and J usage is TRBJ2-7; D gene uncertain. V lost 2 bases and J 4 bases, leaving 6 bases between the germline ends. The CDR3 runs 12 residues. Germline-derived CDR1 and CDR2 are MGHDK and SYGVNS. The CDR3 region is CASSEGIYEQYF. CDR3 DNA sequence: TGTGCCAGCAGTGAAGGGATATACGAGCAGTACTTC.

V usage is TRBV10-3 and J usage is TRBJ1-1, with a weak D call TRBD1 (6 bases). There are 14 residues in the CDR3. Germline CDR1 reads ENHRY; CDR2 reads SYGVKD. V dropped 0 bases and J dropped 5 bases, with 10 bases sitting between them. The CDR3 loop is CAISESGRGTEAFF. The CDR3 DNA reads as TGTGCCATCAGTGAGTCCGGCAGGGGAACTGAAGCTTTCTTT.

This clonotype was counted a few times. The rearrangement links TRBV20-1 to TRBJ2-3, with 11 bases matching TRBD2. Trimming cost V 6 bases and J 3 bases; bases outside gene matches: 11. The CDR3 spans 16 residues. Germline V gene sequence: CDR1 DFQATT, CDR2 SNEGSKA (reference sequence). The CDR3 DNA follows: TGCAGTGCCAAACTAGCGGGGGCTCCGAGGACAGATACGCAGTATTTT. This codes for CSAKLAGAPRTDTQYF.